Below are 19 T cell receptor beta chains sequenced from a single sample in a study of cytomegalovirus exposure and HLA in healthy donors. In the PCR, 60 Vbeta and 13 Jbeta primers were used. The repertoire was sequenced with immunoSEQ multiplex PCR; TCRdb's copy has only in-frame clones and lacks some. The sample lists about 76,000 clones, around 70% occurring once. The specimen sequenced was PBMCs. These receptors were taken from a woman aged 35 to 49 in good health and CMV-seropositive.

The rearrangement links TRBV5-4 to TRBJ1-4; no firm D call. Germline V gene data show CDR1 as SGHNT and CDR2 as YYREEE (reference sequence). CDR3 length: 13 residues. The ends were cut back, 0 bases at V and 5 bases at J, with 5 bases in the middle. The DNA for the CDR3 is TGTGCCAGCAGCTTGGAGCTGAATGAAAAACTGTTTTTT. Its translation is CASSLELNEKLFF.

This chain joins TRBV29-1 and TRBJ1-2; tentative D call: TRBD1 (5 bases). With 4 bases removed from V and 7 bases from J, the gap between germline ends came to 13 bases. Germline CDR1 SQVTM, CDR2 ANQGSEA. There are 12 residues in the CDR3. The CDR3 loop is CSVVRRQTGYTF. CDR3 bases: TGCAGCGTTGTGAGACGACAGACTGGCTACACCTTC.

The genes are TRBV28 and TRBJ2-7, with D possibly matching TRBD1 (5 bases). Germline V gives CDR1 MDHEN, CDR2 SYDVKM. The CDR3 contains 13 residues. The V gene lost 6 bases and the J gene lost 3 bases, with 12 bases spanning the gap. CDR3 amino acids: CASRNNRRYEQYF. The CDR3 nucleotides read TGTGCCAGCAGAAACAACAGGCGCTACGAGCAGTACTTC.

The chain employs TRBV7-2 and TRBJ1-1; D is perhaps TRBD1 (6 bases). The germline CDR1 and CDR2 sequences are SGHTA and FQGNSA. CDR3 size: 16 residues. V gave up 1 base and J gave up 4 bases, with 16 bases separating them. CDR3 DNA sequence: TGTGCCAGCAGCTTAGGGGGCCTGAGGGGGAGCACTGAAGCTTTCTTT. Amino acids: CASSLGGLRGSTEAFF.

The J gene is TRBJ1-4, the V gene TRBV4-2; D is unclear. The CDR3 runs to 15 residues. V was trimmed by 1 base and J by 1 base, leaving 7 bases between them. Germline loops: CDR1 LGHNA, CDR2 YNFKEQ. The CDR3 spells CASSQGLETNEKLFF. CDR3 coding DNA: TGTGCCAGCAGCCAAGGGCTCGAAACTAATGAAAAACTGTTTTTT.

This clone appeared a few times. DNA of the CDR3: TGTGCCAGCAGTGAATCCGGGACTAGCGGAGAGACCCAGTACTTC. Amino acids: CASSESGTSGETQYF. The chain uses TRBV25-1 and TRBJ2-5; TRBD2 matches 11 bases. The CDR3 consists of 15 residues. The trim removed 1 base at V and 4 bases at J, leaving 2 bases unmatched. Germline CDR1 reads MGHDK; CDR2 reads SYGVNS.

This clone has only a few counts. The chain recombines TRBV29-1 with TRBJ2-3; 9 bases agree with TRBD2. CDR3 length: 15 residues. CDR1 is SQVTM and CDR2 is ANQGSEA in the germline V gene. J gave up 5 bases and V 3 bases, and 9 bases lay outside the gene matches. The CDR3 coding sequence is TGCAGCGTTGACAAGGGGCGGGGGGGCGGAGATACGCAGTATTTT. Its protein is CSVDKGRGGGDTQYF.

V gene TRBV2 combines with J gene TRBJ2-3, with TRBD2 matching 8 bases. V lost 5 bases to trimming and J lost 2 bases; unmatched junction nucleotides: 9. Per germline, CDR1 SNHLY and CDR2 FYNNEI. The length of the CDR3 is 16 residues. The CDR3 sequence: CASSLGGLGSTDTQYF. The CDR3 bases are TGTGCCAGCAGTCTCGGGGGACTAGGATCCACAGATACGCAGTATTTT.

This chain uses TRBV5-1 with TRBJ1-2, with D maybe TRBD1 (6 bases). CDR3 length equals 14 residues. With 5 bases removed from V and 4 bases from J, the gap between germline ends came to 15 bases. In germline, CDR1 is SGHRS, CDR2 YFSETQ. CDR3 nucleotide sequence: TGCGCCAGCAGAAAGGACAGCGTCTCCTATGGCTACACCTTC. It is translated as CASRKDSVSYGYTF.

In its sample, this clone was seen a few times. The chain joins TRBV27 to TRBJ1-1; D call uncertain. V was cut by 6 bases and J by 4 bases, with 9 bases left in between. The CDR3 is made up of 12 amino acids. Germline loops: CDR1 MNHEY, CDR2 SMNVEV (reference sequence). The CDR3 coding sequence is TGTGCCAGCAGGAGGAGTGGCACTGAAGCTTTCTTT. This codes for CASRRSGTEAFF.

The V and J genes are TRBV4-1 and TRBJ1-4, with D possibly being TRBD1 (5 bases). Germline values: CDR1 MGHRA, CDR2 YSYEKL. The CDR3 spans 14 residues. V gave up 6 bases and J gave up 8 bases, with 16 bases separating them. The CDR3 protein is CASRFVGASEKLFF. The CDR3 nucleotides are TGCGCCAGCAGGTTCGTAGGGGCTTCGGAAAAACTGTTTTTT.

The rearrangement uses TRBV27 and TRBJ1-4; D is uncertain. The CDR3 is 14 residues long. CDR1 is MNHEY, CDR2 SMNVEV, per germline (reference sequence). Trimming pared 6 bases from V and 4 bases from J, leaving 12 bases between. This CDR3 is CASRSLLDNEKLFF. The CDR3 DNA sequence: TGTGCCAGCAGGTCCCTTCTAGATAATGAAAAACTGTTTTTT.

There are a few counts of this clone. The V gene is TRBV30, the J gene TRBJ2-1; 7 nucleotides align to TRBD1. V shed 4 bases and J 0 bases; nucleotides not matched to a gene: 6. CDR1 is GTSNPN, CDR2 SVGIG, per germline (reference sequence). The CDR3 is made up of 15 amino acids. DNA of the CDR3: TGTGCCTGGACCCTGGGACAGCCCTCCTACAATGAGCAGTTCTTC. The encoded protein is CAWTLGQPSYNEQFF.

This clone was found a few times. The chain uses TRBV30 and TRBJ2-5, with 15 bases aligning to TRBD2. The CDR3 totals 16 residues. V lost 5 bases, J lost 7 bases, and 11 bases stayed unmatched. The germline gives CDR1 GTSNPN, CDR2 SVGIG (reference sequence). CDR3 in amino acids: CAWDPGLAGGRGTQYF. CDR3 nucleotide sequence: TGTGCCTGGGATCCGGGACTAGCGGGGGGTCGAGGGACCCAGTACTTC. Combining the CDR3 with reference TRBV30 and TRBJ2-5 gives the whole variable domain SQTIHQWPATLVQPVGSPLSLECTVEGTSNPNLYWYRQAAGRGLQLLFYSVGIGQISSEVPQNLSASRPQDRQFILSSKKLLLSDSGFYLCAWDPGLAGGRGTQYFGPGTRLLVL.

This chain links TRBV10-3 with TRBJ2-7, with D possibly TRBD1 on 5 matching bases. The CDR3 contains 11 residues. The germline CDR1 and CDR2 sequences are ENHRY and SYGVKD. V lost 3 bases to trimming and J lost 7 bases, with 7 bases between them. The DNA for the CDR3 is TGTGCCATCAGTGAAGGGGAAGAGCAGTACTTC. Its translation: CAISEGEEQYF.

The rearrangement joins TRBV11-1 to TRBJ2-7; 9 bases are a match to TRBD1. Looked up from germline, CDR1 is SGHAT and CDR2 is FQDESV (reference sequence). The CDR3 consists of 13 residues. With 6 bases clipped from V and 4 bases from J, the junction kept 4 bases outside the gene matches. The CDR3 DNA is TGTGCCAGCAGTTGGGACAGGGAGTACGAGCAGTACTTC. This sequence encodes CASSWDREYEQYF.

The table lists this clone with a few counts. The rearrangement links TRBV13 to TRBJ1-4; a possible D gene is TRBD1 (6 bases). CDR1 and CDR2 (germline): PRHDT, FYEKMQ (reference sequence). The CDR3 totals 13 residues. V lost 5 bases and J 7 bases, leaving 11 bases between the germline ends. The CDR3 DNA is TGTGCCAGCAGCACCAGGGGTGTTGAAAAACTGTTTTTT. As protein: CASSTRGVEKLFF.

This clone turned up a few times. This rearrangement joins TRBV19 to TRBJ1-1; D gene ambiguous. The CDR3 loop spans 15 amino acids. Trimming cost V 6 bases and J 1 base, with 15 bases left between them. Germline CDR1 LNHDA, CDR2 SQIVND (reference sequence). CDR3 bases: TGTGCCAGTAGGGTGGGAGGCCCCCGGAACACTGAAGCTTTCTTT. This translates into CASRVGGPRNTEAFF.

CDR3 sequence: CASSVSEQGNIQYF. CDR3 DNA: TGTGCCAGCAGCGTATCGGAACAGGGGAACATTCAGTACTTC. The chain is built from TRBV9 and TRBJ2-4, with 7 bases fitting TRBD1. The V segment lost 1 base and the J segment 7 bases; nucleotides outside the gene matches: 5. The CDR3 has 14 amino acids. The germline V gene encodes CDR1 SGDLS and CDR2 YYNGEE.